The subject of this entry is one TCR beta chain. As yet, its antigen is unknown. The sample originates from a study of cytomegalovirus exposure and HLA in healthy donors. Findings of the study overall: For presence/absence analyses, sequencing depth was assumed to be roughly uniform across donors. Cytomegalovirus association was listed for 150 or so TCR beta chains.

The PCR made use of 60 Vbeta and 13 Jbeta primers. Assay used: immunoSEQ multiplex PCR; TCRdb lists only in-frame clones, some missing. The sample lists 150,000 to 180,000 clones, about 85% seen once, with less than 10% in the top ten. Germline lookup yields CDR1 MNHEY and CDR2 SMNVEV (reference sequence). The length of the CDR3 is 13 residues. V lost 4 bases and J 5 bases, leaving 11 bases between the germline ends. The V call is TRBV27, the J call TRBJ2-5; possible D gene TRBD1, 7 bases. Sequencing was performed on PBMCs. The source of this sequence is a man aged 25-45 years in good health and CMV-seropositive. CDR3 nucleotide sequence: TGTGCCAGCAGTTCGACAGGGAGGGAGACCCAGTACTTC. Protein product: CASSSTGRETQYF.